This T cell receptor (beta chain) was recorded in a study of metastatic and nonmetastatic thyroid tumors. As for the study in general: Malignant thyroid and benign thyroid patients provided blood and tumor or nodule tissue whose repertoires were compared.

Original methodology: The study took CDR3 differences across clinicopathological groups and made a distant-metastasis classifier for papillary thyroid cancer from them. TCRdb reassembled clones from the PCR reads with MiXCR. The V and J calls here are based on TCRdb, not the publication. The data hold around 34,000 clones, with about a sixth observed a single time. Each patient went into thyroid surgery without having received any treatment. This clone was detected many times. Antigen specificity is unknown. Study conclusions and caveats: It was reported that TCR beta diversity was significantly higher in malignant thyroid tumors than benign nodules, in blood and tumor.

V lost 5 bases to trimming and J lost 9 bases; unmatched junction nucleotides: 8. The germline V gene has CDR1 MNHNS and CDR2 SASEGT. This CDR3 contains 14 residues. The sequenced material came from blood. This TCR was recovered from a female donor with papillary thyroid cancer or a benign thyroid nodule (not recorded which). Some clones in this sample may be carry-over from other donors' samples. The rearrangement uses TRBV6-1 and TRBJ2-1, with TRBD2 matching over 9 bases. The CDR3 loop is CASSSAGGPSEQFF. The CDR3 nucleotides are TGTGCCAGCAGTTCTGCGGGAGGGCCTAGTGAGCAGTTCTTC.